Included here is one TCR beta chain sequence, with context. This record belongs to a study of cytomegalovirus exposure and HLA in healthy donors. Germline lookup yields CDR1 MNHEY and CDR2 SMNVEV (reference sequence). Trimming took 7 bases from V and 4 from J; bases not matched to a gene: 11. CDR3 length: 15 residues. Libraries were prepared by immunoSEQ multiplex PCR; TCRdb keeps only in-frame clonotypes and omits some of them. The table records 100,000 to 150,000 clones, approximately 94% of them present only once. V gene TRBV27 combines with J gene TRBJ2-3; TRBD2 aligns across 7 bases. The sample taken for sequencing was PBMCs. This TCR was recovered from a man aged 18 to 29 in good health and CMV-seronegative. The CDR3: CASNIGLVPSDTQYF. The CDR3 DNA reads TGTGCCAGCAATATTGGACTAGTGCCTTCAGATACGCAGTATTTT.